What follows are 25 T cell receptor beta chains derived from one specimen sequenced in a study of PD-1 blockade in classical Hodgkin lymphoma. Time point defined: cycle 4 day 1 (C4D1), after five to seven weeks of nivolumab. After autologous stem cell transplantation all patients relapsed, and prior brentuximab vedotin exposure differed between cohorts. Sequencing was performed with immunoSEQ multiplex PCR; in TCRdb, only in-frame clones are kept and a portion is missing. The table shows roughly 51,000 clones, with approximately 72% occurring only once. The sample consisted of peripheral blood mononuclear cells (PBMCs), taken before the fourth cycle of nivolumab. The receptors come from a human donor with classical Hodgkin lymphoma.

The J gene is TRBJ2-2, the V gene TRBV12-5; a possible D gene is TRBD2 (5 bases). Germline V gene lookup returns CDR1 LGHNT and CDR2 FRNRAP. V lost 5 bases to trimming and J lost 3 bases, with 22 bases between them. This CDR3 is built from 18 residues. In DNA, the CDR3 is TGTGCTAGTGGTGTTCCGGGGTTAAGCGGAGACCACACCGGGGAGCTGTTTTTT. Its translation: CASGVPGLSGDHTGELFF.

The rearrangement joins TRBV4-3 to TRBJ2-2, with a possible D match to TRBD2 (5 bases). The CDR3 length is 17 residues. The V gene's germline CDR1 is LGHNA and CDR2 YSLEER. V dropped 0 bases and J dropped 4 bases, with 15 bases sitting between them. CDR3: CASSQEVRSGPTGELFF. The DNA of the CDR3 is TGCGCCAGCAGCCAAGAAGTGAGGAGCGGACCCACCGGGGAGCTGTTTTTT.

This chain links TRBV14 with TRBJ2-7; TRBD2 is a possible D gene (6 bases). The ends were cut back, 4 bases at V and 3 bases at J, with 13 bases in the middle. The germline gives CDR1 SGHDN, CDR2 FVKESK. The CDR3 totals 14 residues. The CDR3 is CASSPGLAFYEQYF. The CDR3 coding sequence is TGTGCCAGCAGCCCGGGACTGGCTTTCTACGAGCAGTACTTC.

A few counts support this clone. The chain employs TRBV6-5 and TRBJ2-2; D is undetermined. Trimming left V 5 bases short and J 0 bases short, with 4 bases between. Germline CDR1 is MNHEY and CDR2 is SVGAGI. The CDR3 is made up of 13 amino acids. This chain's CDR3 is CASSTTNTGELFF. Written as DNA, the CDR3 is TGTGCCAGCAGTACCACGAACACCGGGGAGCTGTTTTTT.

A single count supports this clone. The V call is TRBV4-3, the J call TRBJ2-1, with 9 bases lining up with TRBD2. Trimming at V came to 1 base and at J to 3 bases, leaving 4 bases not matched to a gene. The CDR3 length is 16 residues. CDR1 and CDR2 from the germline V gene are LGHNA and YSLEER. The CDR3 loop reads CASSQGWTSVYNEQFF. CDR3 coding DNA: TGCGCCAGCAGCCAAGGGTGGACTAGCGTCTACAATGAGCAGTTCTTC.

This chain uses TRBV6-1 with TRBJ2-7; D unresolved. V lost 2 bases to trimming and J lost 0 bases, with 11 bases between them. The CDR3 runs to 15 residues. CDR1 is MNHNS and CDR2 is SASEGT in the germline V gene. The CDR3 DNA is TGTGCCAGCAGTGAATCCCCAGGTAGCTCCTACGAGCAGTACTTC. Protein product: CASSESPGSSYEQYF.

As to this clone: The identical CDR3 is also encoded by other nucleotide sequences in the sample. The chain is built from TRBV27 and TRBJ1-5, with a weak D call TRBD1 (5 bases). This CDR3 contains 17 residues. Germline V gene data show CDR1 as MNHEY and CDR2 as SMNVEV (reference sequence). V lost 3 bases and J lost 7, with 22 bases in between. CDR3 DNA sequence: TGTGCCAGCAGTTTGAGTGGGTTGGGGCGGAACGGGCAGCCCCAGCATTTT. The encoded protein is CASSLSGLGRNGQPQHF.

The CDR3 loop reads CASSFGSGRSYEQYF. Written as DNA, the CDR3 is TGTGCCAGCAGCTTCGGATCCGGGCGCTCCTACGAGCAGTACTTC. The V call is TRBV7-2, the J call TRBJ2-7; D not resolved. The CDR3 spans 15 residues. Between the trimmed V and J ends, which lost 3 bases and 0 bases, there was a span of 12 bases. Germline V gives CDR1 SGHTA, CDR2 FQGNSA.

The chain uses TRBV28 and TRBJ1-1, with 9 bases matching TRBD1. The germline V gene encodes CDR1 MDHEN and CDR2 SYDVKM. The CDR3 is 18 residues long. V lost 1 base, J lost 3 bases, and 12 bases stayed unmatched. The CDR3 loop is CASSLSGLRTGGDTEAFF. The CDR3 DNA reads TGTGCCAGCAGTTTATCAGGGCTACGAACAGGGGGCGACACTGAAGCTTTCTTT.

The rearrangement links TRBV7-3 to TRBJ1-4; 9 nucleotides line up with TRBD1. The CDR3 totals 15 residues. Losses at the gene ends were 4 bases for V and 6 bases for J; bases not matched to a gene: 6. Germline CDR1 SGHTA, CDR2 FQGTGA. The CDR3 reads CASSSGTGRDEKLFF. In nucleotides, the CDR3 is TGTGCCAGCAGCTCGGGGACAGGGAGGGATGAAAAACTGTTTTTT.

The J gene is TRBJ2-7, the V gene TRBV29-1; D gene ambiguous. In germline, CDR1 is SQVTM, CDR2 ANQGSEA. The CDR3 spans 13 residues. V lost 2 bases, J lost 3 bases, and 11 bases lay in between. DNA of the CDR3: TGCAGCGTTGAAAGTCAGAAGAACTACGAGCAGTACTTC. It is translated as CSVESQKNYEQYF.

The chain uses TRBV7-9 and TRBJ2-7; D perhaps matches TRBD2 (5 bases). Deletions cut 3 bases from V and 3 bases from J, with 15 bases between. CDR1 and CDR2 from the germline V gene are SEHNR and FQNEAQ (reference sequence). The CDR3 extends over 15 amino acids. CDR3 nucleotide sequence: TGTGCCAGCAGCTTTGAAGTGGTAGCGATCTACGAGCAGTACTTC. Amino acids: CASSFEVVAIYEQYF.

Here the CDR3 reads CASSYGGAPYNEQFF. DNA of the CDR3: TGTGCCAGCAGTTATGGGGGGGCGCCCTACAATGAGCAGTTCTTC. J is TRBJ2-1 and V is TRBV6-5, with D possibly TRBD2 on 7 matching bases. CDR3 size: 15 residues. V dropped 3 bases and J dropped 2 bases, with 11 bases sitting between them. Per germline, CDR1 MNHEY and CDR2 SVGAGI.

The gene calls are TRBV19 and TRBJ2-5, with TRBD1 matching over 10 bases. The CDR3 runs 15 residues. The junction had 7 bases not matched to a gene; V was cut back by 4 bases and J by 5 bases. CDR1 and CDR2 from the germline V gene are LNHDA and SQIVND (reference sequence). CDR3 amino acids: CASSTPGTGVETQYF. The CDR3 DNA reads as TGTGCCAGTAGTACCCCCGGGACAGGGGTGGAGACCCAGTACTTC.

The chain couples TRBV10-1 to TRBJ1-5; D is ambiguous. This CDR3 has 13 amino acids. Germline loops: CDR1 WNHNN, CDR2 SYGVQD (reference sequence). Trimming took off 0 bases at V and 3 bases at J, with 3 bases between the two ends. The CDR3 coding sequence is TGCGCCAGCAGTGAGTCCCCCAATCAGCCCCAGCATTTT. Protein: CASSESPNQPQHF.

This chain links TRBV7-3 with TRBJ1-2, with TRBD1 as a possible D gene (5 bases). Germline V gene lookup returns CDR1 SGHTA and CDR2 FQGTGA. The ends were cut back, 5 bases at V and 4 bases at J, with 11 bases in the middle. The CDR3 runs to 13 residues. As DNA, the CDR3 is TGTGCCAGCAGCCCCTACGGGGGCTATGGCTACACCTTC. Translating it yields CASSPYGGYGYTF. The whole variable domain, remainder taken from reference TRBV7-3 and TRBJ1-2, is GAGVSQTPSNKVTEKGKYVELRCDPISGHTALYWYRQSLGQGPEFLIYFQGTGAADDSGLPNDRFFAVRPEGSVSTLKIQRTERGDSAVYLCASSPYGGYGYTFGSGTRLTVV.

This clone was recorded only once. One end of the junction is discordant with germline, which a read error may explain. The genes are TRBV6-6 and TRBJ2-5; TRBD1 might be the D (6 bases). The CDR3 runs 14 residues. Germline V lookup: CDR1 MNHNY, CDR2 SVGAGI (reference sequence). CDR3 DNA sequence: TGTGCCAGCAGTCCCACGGGACACTTAGGCAAACCGCACTTC. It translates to CASSPTGHLGKPHF.

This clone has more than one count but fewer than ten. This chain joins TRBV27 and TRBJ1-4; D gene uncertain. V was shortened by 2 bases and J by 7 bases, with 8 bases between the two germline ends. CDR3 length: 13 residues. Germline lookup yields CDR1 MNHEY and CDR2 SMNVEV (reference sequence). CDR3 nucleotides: TGTGCCAGCAGTTTAAGGGAAGGTGAAAAACTGTTTTTT. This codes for CASSLREGEKLFF.

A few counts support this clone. The CDR3 DNA is TGCAGCTCTGTGACGGTGAACACTGAAGCTTTCTTT. It specifies CSSVTVNTEAFF. The chain links TRBV29-1 to TRBJ1-1; no clear D. Trimming stripped 8 bases from V and 0 bases from J, with 10 bases between. The germline V gene encodes CDR1 SQVTM and CDR2 ANQGSEA. CDR3 size: 12 residues.

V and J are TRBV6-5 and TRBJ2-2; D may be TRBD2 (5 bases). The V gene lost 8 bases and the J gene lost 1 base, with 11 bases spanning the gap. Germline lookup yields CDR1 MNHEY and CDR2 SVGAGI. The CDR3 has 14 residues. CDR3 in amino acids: CASGTSGNTGELFF. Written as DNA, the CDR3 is TGTGCCAGCGGAACGAGCGGGAACACCGGGGAGCTGTTTTTT.

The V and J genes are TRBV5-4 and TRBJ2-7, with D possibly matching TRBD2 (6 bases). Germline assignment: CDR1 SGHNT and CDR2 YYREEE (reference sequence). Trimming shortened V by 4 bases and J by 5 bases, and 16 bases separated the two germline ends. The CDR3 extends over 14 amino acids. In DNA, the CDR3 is TGTGCCAGCAGCGCGGGACTCCCGTCTCACGAGCAGTACTTC. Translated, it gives CASSAGLPSHEQYF.

In DNA, the CDR3 is TGCAGTGCTAGAGAGGGGGGGGCCCAGTACTTC. Translation gives CSAREGGAQYF. The genes are TRBV20-1 and TRBJ2-5, with TRBD2 identical over 7 bases. Germline lookup yields CDR1 DFQATT and CDR2 SNEGSKA (reference sequence). The CDR3 has 11 amino acids. V gave up 0 bases and J gave up 9 bases; unmatched junction bases: 1.

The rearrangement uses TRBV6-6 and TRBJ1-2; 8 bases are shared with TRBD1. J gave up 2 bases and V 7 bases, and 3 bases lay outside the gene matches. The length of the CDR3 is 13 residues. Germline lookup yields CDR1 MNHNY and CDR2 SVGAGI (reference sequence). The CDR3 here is CASTRDRNYGYTF. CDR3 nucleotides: TGTGCCAGCACCCGGGACAGGAACTATGGCTACACCTTC.

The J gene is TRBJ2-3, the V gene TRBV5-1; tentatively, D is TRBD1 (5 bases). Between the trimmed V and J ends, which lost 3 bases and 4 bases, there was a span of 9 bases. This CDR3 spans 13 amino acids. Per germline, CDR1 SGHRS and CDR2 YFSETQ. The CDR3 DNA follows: TGCGCCAGCAGCTCTCAACAGGCAGATACGCAGTATTTT. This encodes CASSSQQADTQYF.

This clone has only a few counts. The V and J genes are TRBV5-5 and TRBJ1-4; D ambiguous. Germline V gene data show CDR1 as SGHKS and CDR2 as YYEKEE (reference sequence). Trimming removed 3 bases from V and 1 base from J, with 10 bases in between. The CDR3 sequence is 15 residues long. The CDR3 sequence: CASSSRGITNEKLFF. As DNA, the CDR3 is TGTGCCAGCAGCTCCCGCGGGATAACTAATGAAAAACTGTTTTTT.